These 2 T cell receptor beta chains were sequenced from one sample in a study of molecular identifiers for immune sequencing clone quantification. TCRdb itself ran the PCR reads through MiXCR, one entry per CDR3 protein. The sample contains 85,000 to 90,000 distinct CDR3 sequences, roughly 25% of which appear only once. The sample was naive CD8+ T cells from blood, with Jurkat cell RNA spiked in. The subset: FACS-sorted CD8+CD4-CCR7+CD45RA+ naive T cells. The receptors were sampled from a human donor in good health. Some libraries in this study had Jurkat cell RNA spiked in.

This clonotype was recorded many times. The chain couples TRBV30 to TRBJ1-1; D uncertain. This CDR3 is 12 amino acids long. Germline V lookup: CDR1 GTSNPN, CDR2 SVGIG (reference sequence). Trimming shortened V by 0 bases and J by 6 bases, and 8 bases separated the two germline ends. The DNA of the CDR3 is TGTGCCTGGAGTGTAGTCACGTCTGAAGCTTTCTTT. It is translated as CAWSVVTSEAFF.

With regard to this clonotype: A much larger clone lies one base from this, so it may be a read error. CDR3 protein: CASSLYGELIF. The CDR3 nucleotides are TGTGCCAGCAGCTTGTACGGGGAGCTGATTTTT. V gene TRBV5-6 combines with J gene TRBJ2-2, with D possibly being TRBD2 (5 bases). CDR1 SGHDT and CDR2 YYEEEE come from the germline V gene. The CDR3 spans 11 residues.